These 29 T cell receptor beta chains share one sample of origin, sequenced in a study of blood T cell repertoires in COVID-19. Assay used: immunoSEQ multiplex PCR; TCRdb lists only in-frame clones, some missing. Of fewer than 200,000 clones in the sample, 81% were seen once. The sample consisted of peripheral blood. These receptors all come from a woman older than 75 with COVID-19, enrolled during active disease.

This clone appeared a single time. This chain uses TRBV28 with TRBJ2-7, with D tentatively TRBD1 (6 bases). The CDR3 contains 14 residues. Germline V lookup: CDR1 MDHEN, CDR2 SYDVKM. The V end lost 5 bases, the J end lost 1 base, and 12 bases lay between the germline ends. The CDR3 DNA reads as TGTGCCAGCAGTGCAGAAACAGGGTCCTACGAGCAGTACTTC. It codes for CASSAETGSYEQYF.

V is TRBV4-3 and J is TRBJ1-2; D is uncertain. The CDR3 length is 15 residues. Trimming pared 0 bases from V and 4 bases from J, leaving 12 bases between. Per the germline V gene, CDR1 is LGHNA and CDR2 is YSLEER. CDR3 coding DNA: TGCGCCAGCAGCCAAGATCATGGGCCCCCCTATGGCTACACCTTC. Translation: CASSQDHGPPYGYTF.

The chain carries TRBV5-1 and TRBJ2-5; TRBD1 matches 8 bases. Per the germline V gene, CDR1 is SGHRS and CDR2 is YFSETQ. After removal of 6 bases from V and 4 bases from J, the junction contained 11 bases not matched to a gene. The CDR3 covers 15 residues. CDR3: CASKSRGLDGETQYF. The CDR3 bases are TGCGCCAGCAAATCCAGGGGGCTAGATGGAGAGACCCAGTACTTC.

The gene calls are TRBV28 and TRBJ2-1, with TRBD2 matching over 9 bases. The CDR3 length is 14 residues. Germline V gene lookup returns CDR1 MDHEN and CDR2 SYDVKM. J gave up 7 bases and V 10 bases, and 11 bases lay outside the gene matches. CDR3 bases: TGTGCCACAAGTCCGGCGGGAGGGACAAATGAGCAGTTCTTC. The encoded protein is CATSPAGGTNEQFF.

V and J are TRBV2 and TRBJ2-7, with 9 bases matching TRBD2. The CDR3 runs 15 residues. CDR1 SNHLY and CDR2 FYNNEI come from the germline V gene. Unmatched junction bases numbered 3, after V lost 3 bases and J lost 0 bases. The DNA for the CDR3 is TGTGCCAGCAGTGATTTTAGCGGGGGCTCCTACGAGCAGTACTTC. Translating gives CASSDFSGGSYEQYF.

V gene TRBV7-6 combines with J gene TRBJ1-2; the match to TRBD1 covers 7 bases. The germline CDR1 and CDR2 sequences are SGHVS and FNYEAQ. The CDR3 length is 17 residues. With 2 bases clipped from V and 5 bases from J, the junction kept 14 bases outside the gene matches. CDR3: CASSLSSEGAAGYGYTF. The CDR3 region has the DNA TGTGCCAGCAGCTTAAGTTCCGAGGGGGCCGCTGGATATGGCTACACCTTC.

CDR3 sequence: CASSAGQGVYNEQFF. CDR3 DNA: TGTGCCAGCAGCGCCGGACAGGGGGTTTACAATGAGCAGTTCTTC. The V gene is TRBV3-1 (or the pseudogene TRBV3-2), the J gene TRBJ2-1; 10 nucleotides line up with TRBD1. This CDR3 has 15 residues. Germline loops: CDR1 LGHDT, CDR2 YNNKEL (reference sequence). V lost 5 bases to trimming and J lost 4 bases; unmatched junction nucleotides: 5.

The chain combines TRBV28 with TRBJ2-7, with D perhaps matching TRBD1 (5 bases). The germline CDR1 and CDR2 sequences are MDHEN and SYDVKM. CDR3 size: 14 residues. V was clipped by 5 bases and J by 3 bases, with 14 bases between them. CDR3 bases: TGTGCCAGCAGTCCCTTCGACAGTCTCTACGAGCAGTACTTC. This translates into CASSPFDSLYEQYF.

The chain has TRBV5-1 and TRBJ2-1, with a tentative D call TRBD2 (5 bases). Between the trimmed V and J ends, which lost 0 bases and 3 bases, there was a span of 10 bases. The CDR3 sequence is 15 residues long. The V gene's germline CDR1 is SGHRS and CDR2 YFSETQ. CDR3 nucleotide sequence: TGCGCCAGCAGCTTGGCAGTGGGGAGCTACAATGAGCAGTTCTTC. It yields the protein CASSLAVGSYNEQFF.

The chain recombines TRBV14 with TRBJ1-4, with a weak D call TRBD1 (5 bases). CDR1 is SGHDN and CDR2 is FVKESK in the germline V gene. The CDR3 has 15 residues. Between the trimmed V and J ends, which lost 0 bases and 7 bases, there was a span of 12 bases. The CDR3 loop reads CASSQEGRGGEKLFF. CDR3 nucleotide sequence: TGTGCCAGCAGCCAAGAAGGTCGGGGGGGTGAAAAACTGTTTTTT.

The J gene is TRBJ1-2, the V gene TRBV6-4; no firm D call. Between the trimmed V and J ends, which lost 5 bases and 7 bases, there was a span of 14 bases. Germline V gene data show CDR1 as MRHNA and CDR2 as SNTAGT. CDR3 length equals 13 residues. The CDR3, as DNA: TGTGCCAGCAGTCCAGGAACAAGGCTTGGCTACACCTTC. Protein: CASSPGTRLGYTF.

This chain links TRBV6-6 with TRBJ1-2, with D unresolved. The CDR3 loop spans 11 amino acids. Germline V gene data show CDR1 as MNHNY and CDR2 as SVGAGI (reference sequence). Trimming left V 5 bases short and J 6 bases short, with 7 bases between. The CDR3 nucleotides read TGTGCCAGCAGTCACAACGATGGCTACACCTTC. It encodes CASSHNDGYTF.

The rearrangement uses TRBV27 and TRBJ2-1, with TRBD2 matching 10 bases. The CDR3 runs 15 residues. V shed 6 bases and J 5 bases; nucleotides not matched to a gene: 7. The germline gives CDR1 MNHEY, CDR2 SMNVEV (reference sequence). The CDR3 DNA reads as TGTGCCAGCAGATCTAGCGGGAGACCCAACAATGAGCAGTTCTTC. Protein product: CASRSSGRPNNEQFF.

CDR3 sequence reads: CASSPMTGGENTIYF. The CDR3 nucleotides are TGTGCCAGCTCACCCATGACAGGGGGAGAAAACACCATATATTTT. The chain combines TRBV18 with TRBJ1-3; 9 bases are shared with TRBD1. The J segment lost 6 bases and the V segment lost 3 bases, leaving 6 bases of the junction unmatched. CDR3 length: 15 residues. Germline assignment: CDR1 KGHSH and CDR2 LQKENI.

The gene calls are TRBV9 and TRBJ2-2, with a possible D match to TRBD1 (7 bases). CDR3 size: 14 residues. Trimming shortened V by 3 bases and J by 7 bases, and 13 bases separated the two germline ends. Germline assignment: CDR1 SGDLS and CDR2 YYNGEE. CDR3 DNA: TGTGCCAGCAGCGCAAACAGGGGAGGCGGGGAGCTGTTTTTT. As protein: CASSANRGGGELFF.

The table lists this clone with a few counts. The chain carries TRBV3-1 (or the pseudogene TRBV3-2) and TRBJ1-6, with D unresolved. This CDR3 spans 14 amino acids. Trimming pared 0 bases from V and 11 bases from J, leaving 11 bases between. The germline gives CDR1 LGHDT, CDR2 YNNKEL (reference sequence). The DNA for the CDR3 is TGTGCCAGCAGCCAAGACCGGCAGGCAGCACCCCTCCACTTT. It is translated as CASSQDRQAAPLHF.

This CDR3 is CASSSQETLEAFF. CDR3 coding DNA: TGTGCCAGCAGCTCACAGGAAACCCTTGAAGCTTTCTTT. The chain joins TRBV7-8 to TRBJ1-1; tentative D call: TRBD1 (5 bases). Trimming took off 4 bases at V and 7 bases at J, with 13 bases between the two ends. CDR3 length: 13 residues. Germline CDR1 and CDR2: SGHVS and FQNEAQ.

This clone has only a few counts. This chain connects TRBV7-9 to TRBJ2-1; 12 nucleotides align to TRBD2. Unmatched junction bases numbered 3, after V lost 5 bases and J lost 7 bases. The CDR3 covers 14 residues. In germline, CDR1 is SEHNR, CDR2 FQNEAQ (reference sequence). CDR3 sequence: CASSPGTSGNEQFF. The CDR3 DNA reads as TGTGCCAGCAGCCCCGGGACTAGCGGGAATGAGCAGTTCTTC.

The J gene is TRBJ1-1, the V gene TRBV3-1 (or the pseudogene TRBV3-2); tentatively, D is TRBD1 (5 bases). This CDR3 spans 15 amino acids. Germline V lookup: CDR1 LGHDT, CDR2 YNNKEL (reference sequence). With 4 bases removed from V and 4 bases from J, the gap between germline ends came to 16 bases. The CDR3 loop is CASSPRTGGSTEAFF. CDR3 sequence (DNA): TGTGCCAGCAGCCCGCGGACGGGGGGGAGCACTGAAGCTTTCTTT.

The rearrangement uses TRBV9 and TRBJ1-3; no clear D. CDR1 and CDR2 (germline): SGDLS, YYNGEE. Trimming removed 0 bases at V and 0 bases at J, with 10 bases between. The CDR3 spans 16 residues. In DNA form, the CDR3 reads TGTGCCAGCAGCGTAGTCTCCGTCGGCTCTGGAAACACCATATATTTT. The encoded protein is CASSVVSVGSGNTIYF.

CDR3 nucleotide sequence: TGTGCCAGCAGCTTCTGGCAGGCAGATACGCAGTATTTT. Residues: CASSFWQADTQYF. The chain links TRBV5-5 to TRBJ2-3, with D hard to call. V dropped 2 bases and J dropped 4 bases, with 8 bases sitting between them. The CDR3 runs 13 residues. Germline values: CDR1 SGHKS, CDR2 YYEKEE (reference sequence).

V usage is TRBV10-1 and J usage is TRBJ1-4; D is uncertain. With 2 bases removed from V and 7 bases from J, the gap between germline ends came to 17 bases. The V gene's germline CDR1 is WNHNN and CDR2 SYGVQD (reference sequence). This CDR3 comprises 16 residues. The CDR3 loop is CASSEEGRLKPEKLFF. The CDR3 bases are TGCGCCAGCAGTGAGGAAGGCAGGTTGAAACCTGAAAAACTGTTTTTT.

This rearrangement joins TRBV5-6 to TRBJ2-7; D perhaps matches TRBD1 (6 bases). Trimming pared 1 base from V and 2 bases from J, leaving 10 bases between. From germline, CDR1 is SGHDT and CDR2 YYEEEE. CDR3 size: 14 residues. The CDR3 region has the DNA TGTGCCAGCAGCTTGACAGGGAGCACCTACGAGCAGTACTTC. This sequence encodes CASSLTGSTYEQYF.

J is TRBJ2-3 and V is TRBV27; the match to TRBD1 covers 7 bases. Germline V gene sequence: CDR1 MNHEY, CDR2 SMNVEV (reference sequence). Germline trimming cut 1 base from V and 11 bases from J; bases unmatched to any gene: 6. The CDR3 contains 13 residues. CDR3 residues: CASSLWSRDRQYF. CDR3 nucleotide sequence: TGTGCCAGCAGTTTATGGAGTCGGGACAGGCAGTATTTT.

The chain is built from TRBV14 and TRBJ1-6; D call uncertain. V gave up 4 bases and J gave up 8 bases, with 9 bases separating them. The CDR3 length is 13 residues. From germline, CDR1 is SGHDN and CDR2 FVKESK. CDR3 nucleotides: TGTGCCAGCAGCCCAATAGTATATTCACCCCTCCACTTT. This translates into CASSPIVYSPLHF.

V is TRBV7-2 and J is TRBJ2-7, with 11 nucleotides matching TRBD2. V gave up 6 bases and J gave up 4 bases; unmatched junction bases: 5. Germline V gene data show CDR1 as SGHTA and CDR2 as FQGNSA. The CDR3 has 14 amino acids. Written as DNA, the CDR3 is TGTGCCAGCAGAACTAGCGGGGGAGATTACGAGCAGTACTTC. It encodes CASRTSGGDYEQYF.

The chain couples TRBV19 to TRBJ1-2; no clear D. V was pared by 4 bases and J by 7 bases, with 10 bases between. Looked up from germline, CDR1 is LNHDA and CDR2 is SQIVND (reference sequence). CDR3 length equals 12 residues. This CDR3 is CASSREFSGYTF. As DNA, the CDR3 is TGTGCCAGTAGTAGGGAGTTTTCTGGCTACACCTTC.

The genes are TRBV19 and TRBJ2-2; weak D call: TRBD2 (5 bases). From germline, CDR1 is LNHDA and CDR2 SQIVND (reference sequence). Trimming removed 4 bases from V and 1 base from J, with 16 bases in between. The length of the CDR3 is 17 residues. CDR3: CASSNGFAGLNTGELFF. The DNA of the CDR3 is TGTGCCAGTAGTAATGGGTTTGCGGGCCTGAACACCGGGGAGCTGTTTTTT.

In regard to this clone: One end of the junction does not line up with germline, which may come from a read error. As DNA, the CDR3 is TGCGAGAGCCAGGGGACCTACGAGCAGTACTTC. It yields the protein CESQGTYEQYF. The chain has TRBV28 and TRBJ2-7, with D possibly matching TRBD1 (6 bases). Germline V gene data show CDR1 as MDHEN and CDR2 as SYDVKM. This CDR3 has 11 amino acids.